This is a list of T cell receptor beta chains from one sample in a study of blood T cell repertoires in COVID-19. TCRdb's copy holds only in-frame clones and misses some; the assay was immunoSEQ multiplex PCR. Of under 200,000 clones listed, about 86% are singletons. The specimen sequenced was peripheral blood. These receptors were taken from a human donor with acute or convalescent COVID-19. The donor label of this sample is uncertain. The CDR3 runs from the conserved cysteine through the conserved F or W. D genes are given only for firm matches. Size values are once, few and many counts, or a class for expanded clones, and some rows have none.

>TRBV28|TRBJ2-4|.|.
TGTGCCAGCAGTTCCCCCCCCGGGACTCCTAAGGACTTC
CASSSPPGTPKDF
>TRBV15|TRBJ2-5|TRBD2|few
TGTGCCACCAGCAGAGGGCTAGCGGCGGAGACCCAGTACTTC
CATSRGLAAETQYF
>TRBV10-3|TRBJ2-7|.|.
TGTGCCATAAAAGACACCAGGACAGCGAACTACGAGCAGTACTTC
CAIKDTRTANYEQYF
>TRBV7-2|TRBJ1-1|TRBD1|few
TGTGCCATAGGGACAGGGGTTACTGAAGCTTTCTTT
CAIGTGVTEAFF
>TRBV6-5|TRBJ2-2|.|few
TGTGCCAGCGGAACTAGCCACTTATTCACCGGGGAGCTGTTTTTT
CASGTSHLFTGELFF
>TRBV15|TRBJ1-5|.|.
TGTGCCACCAGTCCGGGTCTTGGGGGGAATCAGCCCCAGCATTTT
CATSPGLGGNQPQHF
>TRBV27|TRBJ2-7|.|.
TGTGCCAGCCGGACTACGGGCGGCCACGAGCAGTACTTC
CASRTTGGHEQYF
>TRBV5-4|TRBJ1-4|TRBD1|.
TGTGCCAGCAGCCCGGACAGGGGGCGTTCTAATGAAAAACTGTTTTTT
CASSPDRGRSNEKLFF
>TRBV27|TRBJ2-1|TRBD1|.
TGTGCCAGCAGTTTACTCGGGACAGGGTACTCTACAAGGCCCCACTCCTACAATGAGCAGTTCTTC
CASSLLGTGYSTRPHSYNEQFF
>TRBV6-5|TRBJ1-2|TRBD1|.
TGTGCCAGCAGACCTCCCGGGACAGGGTACGGCTACACCTTC
CASRPPGTGYGYTF
>TRBV25-1|TRBJ2-3|TRBD1|.
TGTGCCAGCACTCCTTCACAGGGGGCAGGGGTCAGAGATACGCAGTATTTT
CASTPSQGAGVRDTQYF
>TRBV5-8|TRBJ1-2|.|.
TGTGCCAGCAGCCCTCGACAGGTCCATGGCTACACCTTC
CASSPRQVHGYTF
>TRBV19|TRBJ2-2|TRBD2|.
TGTGCCAGTAGGGGACTAGCGGGAGCCGAAGCCGGGGAGCTGTTTTTT
CASRGLAGAEAGELFF
>TRBV30|TRBJ2-3|.|.
TGTGCCTGGAGAGCAGGTCCTTATGGAGATACGCAGTATTTT
CAWRAGPYGDTQYF
>TRBV28|TRBJ1-2|TRBD1|.
TGTGCCAGCAGGATACAGGGGAGCTATGGCTACACCTTC
CASRIQGSYGYTF
>TRBV7-3|TRBJ1-2|TRBD1|few
TGTGCCAGCAGCTTATACAGGGGGCACGGCTACACCTTC
CASSLYRGHGYTF
>TRBV25-1|TRBJ2-1|TRBD2|.
TGTGCCAGCAGGGGGGGGTACAATGAGCAGTTCTTC
CASRGGYNEQFF
>TRBV5-8|TRBJ1-1|.|.
TGTGCCAGCAGCCCGGGAGTATGGACTGAAGCTTTCTTT
CASSPGVWTEAFF
>TRBV5-1|TRBJ2-5|TRBD2|.
TGCGCCAGCAGCTTGAGTCTCGCTAGCGGACAAGAGACCCAGTACTTC
CASSLSLASGQETQYF
>TRBV6-1|TRBJ1-5|TRBD1|.
TGTGCCAGCAGTGAATCAGGGGGCGAACGGCCCCAGCATTTT
CASSESGGERPQHF
>TRBV28|TRBJ1-5|.|.
TGTGCCAGCAGCCTCTTCGGGGCCCAGCATTTT
CASSLFGAQHF
>TRBV5-8|TRBJ1-5|.|.
TGTGCCAGCAGCTTGGCCGGGAAGGGCAATCAGCCCCAGCATTTT
CASSLAGKGNQPQHF
>TRBV18|TRBJ2-3|.|.
TGTGCCAGCTCACCACCTTCGGTTAGAGGAGATACGCAGTATTTT
CASSPPSVRGDTQYF
>TRBV6-5|TRBJ1-2|TRBD1|.
TGTGCCAGCAGTTACTCACAGGGACAGAGCGGCTACACCTTC
CASSYSQGQSGYTF
>TRBV5-1|TRBJ2-5|.|.
TGCGCCAGCAGCTGGGGAGGACAACGAGAGACCCAGTACTTC
CASSWGGQRETQYF
>TRBV5-6|TRBJ2-2|TRBD2|.
TGTGCCAGCAGCTCCAACCGACTAGCCTACACCGGGGAGCTGTTTTTT
CASSSNRLAYTGELFF
>TRBV5-1|TRBJ2-4|TRBD2|.
TGCGCCAGCAGCTTGGAAGGACTAGCGCCGCTAGCCAAAAACATTCAGTACTTC
CASSLEGLAPLAKNIQYF
>TRBV2|TRBJ1-1|.|.
TGTGCCAGCACGGACCTTCCGAAAAGGGGGAACAGGAACACTGAAGCTTTCTTT
CASTDLPKRGNRNTEAFF
>TRBV10-1|TRBJ1-1|.|.
TGCGCCAGCAGCGCTGACAGGAACACTGAAGCTTTCTTT
CASSADRNTEAFF
>TRBV19|TRBJ1-6|TRBD1|.
TGTGCCAGTAGGGAACAGGGGCCACGCAGTTCACCCCTCCACTTT
CASREQGPRSSPLHF
>TRBV9|TRBJ1-5|.|once
TGTGCCAGCAGCTCACCTCGGAAGTACAGGGCCGTTCGCTATAGCAATCAGCCCCAGCATTTT
CASSSPRKYRAVRYSNQPQHF
>TRBV5-1|TRBJ2-2|TRBD2|.
TGCGCCAGCAGCTCGTCGGGGGGGCCGAGCGGGGAGCTGTTTTTT
CASSSSGGPSGELFF
>TRBV6-4|TRBJ2-1|.|.
TGTGCCAGCAGTGAGGAGGCGGCTAGCAATGAGCAGTTCTTC
CASSEEAASNEQFF
>TRBV4-2|TRBJ2-1|TRBD2|.
TGTGCCAGCAGCCAAGATATCAAGCGGGGGGGCTCCTACAATGAGCAGTTCTTC
CASSQDIKRGGSYNEQFF
>TRBV19|TRBJ1-5|TRBD1|.
TGTGCCAGTAGGCTAACGGACAGGGGTCGGAATCAGCCCCAGCATTTT
CASRLTDRGRNQPQHF
>TRBV14|TRBJ2-2|.|.
TGTGCCAGCAGCCAAGATCTCGGGACCGGGGAGCTGTTTTTT
CASSQDLGTGELFF
>TRBV5-6|TRBJ1-2|.|.
TGTGCCAGCAGCTTGGAGGGGGTGGGTGGCTACACCTTC
CASSLEGVGGYTF
>TRBV29-1|TRBJ1-1|TRBD1|.
TGCAGTGGGACAGACCCAAACACTGAAGCTTTCTTT
CSGTDPNTEAFF
>TRBV30|TRBJ2-3|.|.
TGTGCCTACAGAGCTAGCACAGATACGCAGTATTTT
CAYRASTDTQYF
>TRBV30|TRBJ1-3|.|.
TGTGCCTGGGGGGGGCGGGAATCTGGAAACACCATATATTTT
CAWGGRESGNTIYF
>TRBV5-1|TRBJ2-1|.|.
TGCGCCAGCAGCTTGAGCAGGGGGGACTACAATGAGCAGTTCTTC
CASSLSRGDYNEQFF
>TRBV5-6|TRBJ2-7|.|.
TGTGCCAGCAGCTTGGATAGAAGAAGAGCCTACGAGCAGTACTTC
CASSLDRRRAYEQYF
>TRBV10-3|TRBJ2-3|TRBD2|.
TGTGCCATCAGTGATTCTGGGACTAGCGCCCCGTTCACAGATACGCAGTATTTT
CAISDSGTSAPFTDTQYF
>TRBV19|TRBJ1-5|TRBD1|.
TGTGCCAGTAGTGGGACAGGGAATCAGCCCCAGCATTTT
CASSGTGNQPQHF
>TRBV9|TRBJ2-7|.|.
TGTGCCAGCAGCGTAGCTAGTGGAACCTCCTACGAGCAGTACTTC
CASSVASGTSYEQYF
>TRBV19|TRBJ2-7|.|.
TGTGCCAGTAGTCCGGGGGACCTTACCTACGAGCAGTACTTC
CASSPGDLTYEQYF
>TRBV3-1/TRBV3-2|TRBJ2-1|TRBD2|.
TGTGCCAGCAGCCAAGGACTAGCAGACTACAATGAGCAGTTCTTC
CASSQGLADYNEQFF
>TRBV2|TRBJ1-1|.|.
TGTGCCAGCAGTGAGACAAGGCGCATGAACACTGAAGCTTTCTTT
CASSETRRMNTEAFF
>TRBV19|TRBJ2-1|TRBD2|.
TGTGCCAGTAGTCTCCCCCTAGCCAGGCGGGAGATTAAAAATGAGCAGTTCTTC
CASSLPLARREIKNEQFF
>TRBV19|TRBJ1-5|TRBD1|.
TGTGCCAGTAGTATTACGCACAGGGGTTTGAATCAGCCCCAGCATTTT
CASSITHRGLNQPQHF
>TRBV30|TRBJ1-3|.|.
TGTGCCTGGTCAGACGGGGGGCGTCTTGGAAACACCATATATTTT
CAWSDGGRLGNTIYF
>TRBV10-1|TRBJ2-1|TRBD2|.
TGCGCCAGCAGTGGAGGGACTAGCGGGAGCGGTGAGCAGTTCTTC
CASSGGTSGSGEQFF
>TRBV10-3|TRBJ2-3|TRBD2|.
TGTGCCATCAGCGGGACTAGCGGGAGGTTGGGCACAGATACGCAGTATTTT
CAISGTSGRLGTDTQYF
>TRBV11-2|TRBJ1-4|TRBD1|.
TGTGCCAGCAGCCCGGTACAGGGGGGAGGTGAAAAACTGTTTTTT
CASSPVQGGGEKLFF